This T cell receptor beta chain was captured in a study of cytomegalovirus exposure and HLA in healthy donors. Study-wide points: Most TCR sequences were rare, but some public TCRs occurred in many donors.

The PCR was carried out with 60 Vbeta primers and 13 Jbeta primers. Some clones are missing from TCRdb's copy, which holds only in-frame ones; the method was immunoSEQ multiplex PCR. The table has 100,000 to 150,000 clones, over 70% seen once. About this clone: Its antigen is not known.

The trim removed 5 bases at V and 7 bases at J, leaving 26 bases unmatched. Germline V CDR1 and CDR2: LGHNA, YSLEER. There are 21 residues in the CDR3. This chain links TRBV4-3 with TRBJ1-2, with 12 bases matching TRBD1. Source material: PBMCs. This sequence was found in a woman aged 50 to 60 in good health and CMV-seronegative. The CDR3 sequence is CASSAKTFRLWDRGPSSGYTF. The CDR3 DNA reads TGCGCCAGCAGCGCGAAGACGTTTCGTCTATGGGACAGGGGGCCTTCAAGTGGCTACACCTTC.